This T cell receptor (beta chain) was identified during a study of shared clonotypes between healthy human individuals (dated by TCRdb to the early 2020s). About the full investigation: A couple of women and a few men aged 18 to 49 years were included in the cohort. For each donor, CD4 naive and CD4 memory were each given three plates, CD8 naive was given two plates, and CD8 memory was given one plate. To increase sequencing depth and limit assay-specific biases, TCR repertoire library preparation and sequencing were carried out by different laboratories using diverse techniques. Leukapheresis yielded between about 0.9 and 8.9 billion PBMCs per donor. The study deeply sequenced blood TCR repertoires of about 5 healthy adults to estimate repertoire size and the extent of clonotype sharing between individuals.

CD8 naive samples were CD45RO-negative cells positively selected for CCR7, giving a CD45RA+CCR7+ population that excluded TemRA cells. Donors were healthy HIV-negative adults with no recently reported acute infections or vaccinations. Only Caucasian adults living in Nashville, Tennessee, USA were represented among the donors. After blood collection by leukapheresis, PBMCs were isolated using Ficoll-Histopaque density gradient centrifugation and then cryopreserved in the vapor phase of liquid nitrogen. Purity and quantity of every magnetically sorted T cell population were checked by analytical flow cytometry. Genomic DNA was isolated from each sorted fraction and quantified by UV absorbance on a Nanodrop 2000c. For this clone: Its antigen remains undetermined. Per-nucleotide qualities are absent, and no much larger clonotype sits a single base away.

Using the deep immunoSEQ assay, TCR CDR3 regions were amplified from genomic DNA by multiplex PCR. Extracted genomic DNA from each cell subset was spread evenly across all wells of several immunoSEQ 96-well plates, with each plate serving as a replicate. For sorted subsets, approximately 200 ng of genomic DNA, equivalent to tens of thousands of T cell genomes, went into each replicate PCR. The purified libraries were quantified using a Qubit 3.0 fluorometer, sized with a Bioanalyzer 2100, and then quantified again using the KAPA Library Quantification kit. Every immunoSEQ 96-well plate was sequenced on a separate single-read 150-cycle Illumina NextSeq 550 flow cell. Per the source publication's procedure: Because the immunoSEQ output held only junctional sequences and lacked quality scores, the filtering could not match the filtering applied to full-length reads. Sequences were annotated with PyIR, a Python wrapper for IgBLAST v1.9, using IMGT germline references to assign V/J genes and CDR3. Reads were removed for weak V/J assignments (E-value above 1e-6), missing CDR3, stop codons, out-of-frame junctions, or ambiguous translated residues. V3J clonotypes were defined as sequences sharing an identical inferred V gene, J gene, and CDR3 amino acid sequence. Percentage overlap between repertoires was computed as shared unique clonotypes divided by the size of the smaller repertoire. RTK rarefaction, the Chao1 estimator, and Recon v2.1 estimates of unobserved clonotypes were used to assess repertoire richness. Generation probabilities for all TCRbeta clonotypes obtained by the gDNA method from a handful of donors were computed using OLGA. The source is immuneACCESS, and TCRdb retained only in-frame sequences with V and J called. Part of the clones is not carried over; for the studies checked, unresolved V genes explain less than half of this, and the remainder is unexplained. V, J and clone size were drawn from that table, and D and trimming were deduced from the DNA. A total of about 2 million clones appear in this sample, over 85% of them only once. Under 1.5% of the sample belongs to the ten largest clones.

Results and caveats for the whole study, not just this receptor: Based on pairwise subsampling, the degree of clonotype sharing among donors was expected to be affected by sequencing depth. When several donors were compared, the shared fraction of clonotypes was roughly 5% for naive CD4, approximately 3.5% for naive CD8, roughly 2.5% for memory CD4, and 0.35% to 0.4% for memory CD8. Sampling was restricted to blood, and TCR repertoires in tissues likely differ from the TCR repertoires found in blood. Naive subsets generally had larger estimated clonotype richness than memory subsets. Even with the large sequencing depth, rarefaction of the sorted-subset datasets indicated that sequencing was incomplete. The genetic and exposure-history diversity represented was limited by the small number of donors. Compared with non-shared clonotypes, the clonotypes found in all four sorted-subset donors had higher generation probabilities.

Per the germline V gene (reference sequence), SEHNR is the CDR1 and FQNEAQ is the CDR2. The CDR3 sequence holds 16 residues, the cysteine and phenylalanine included. Kept here is only the CDR3 DNA, which spans 48 bases and is read in frame from base 1. After removal of 0 bases from V and 5 bases from J, the junction retains 5 bases not matched to a gene. The sequenced material came from naive CD8+ T cells sorted from blood. Explained via the paper, the cell subset or site label denotes: CD45RA+CCR7+. The V and J segments used are TRBV7-9 and TRBJ2-1; TRBD1 aligns with 9 central bases. The TCR was taken from a man aged 18 to 29 in good health. The DNA sequence is given as TGTGCCAGCAGCTTAGCGGGGACAGGGCGAGACAATGAGCAGTTCTTC. This gives the protein CASSLAGTGRDNEQFF.